Shown below are 6 T cell receptor beta chains from a single sample sequenced in a study of T cell responses to AZD1222 COVID-19 vaccine (dated by TCRdb to the early 2020s). According to the study, the label for this sample's time point signals: baseline before first vaccination. The library relied on the immunoSEQ multiplex PCR assay. The table comes from immuneACCESS by way of TCRdb, which keeps in-frame sequences with V and J called. Part of the clones is missing from these tables; in studies checked, under half for an unresolved V gene and the rest for unknown reasons. Present in this sample are roughly 100,000 clones, roughly nine tenths of which were seen just once. The ten largest make up 5% of the sample. Sequencing was performed on peripheral blood, taken on day 0 of AZD1222 vaccination. These receptors came from an adult in good health.

CDR3 nucleotide sequence: TGCGCCAGCAGCTTGGTAGGGCCCCTAGATGAAAAACTGTTTTTT. It specifies CASSLVGPLDEKLFF. This rearrangement joins TRBV5-1 to TRBJ1-4; D uncertain. The germline CDR1 and CDR2 sequences are SGHRS and YFSETQ. The CDR3 has 15 amino acids. The V end lost 0 bases, the J end lost 6 bases, and 12 bases lay between the germline ends.

This chain joins TRBV3-1 (or the pseudogene TRBV3-2) and TRBJ2-5, with TRBD2 identical over 7 bases. CDR1 and CDR2 from the germline V gene are LGHDT and YNNKEL (reference sequence). The CDR3 consists of 14 residues. J was trimmed by 3 bases and V by 0 bases; bases with no gene match: 1. The CDR3 spells CASSQELAKETQYF. CDR3 DNA sequence: TGTGCCAGCAGCCAAGAACTAGCGAAAGAGACCCAGTACTTC.

The gene calls are TRBV11-1 and TRBJ2-5; D gene unclear. The V end lost 5 bases, the J end lost 5 bases, and 18 bases lay between the germline ends. This CDR3 contains 15 residues. The germline V gene has CDR1 SGHAT and CDR2 FQDESV (reference sequence). This CDR3 reads CASSQSAGRSETQYF. CDR3 sequence (DNA): TGTGCCAGCAGCCAAAGCGCAGGTCGGTCGGAGACCCAGTACTTC.

The chain has TRBV7-8 and TRBJ1-4; no reliable D call. The CDR3 consists of 15 residues. Trimming stripped 6 bases from V and 3 bases from J, with 14 bases between. Germline loops: CDR1 SGHVS, CDR2 FQNEAQ. The CDR3 region has the DNA TGTGCCAGCAGACCACGGGGTGTAGCTAATGAAAAACTGTTTTTT. Translated: CASRPRGVANEKLFF.

The chain carries TRBV28 and TRBJ1-5, with D possibly TRBD1 on 5 matching bases. The CDR3 is 14 residues long. Trimming pared 3 bases from V and 11 bases from J, leaving 17 bases between. Germline-derived CDR1 and CDR2 are MDHEN and SYDVKM. In nucleotides, the CDR3 is TGTGCCAGCAGTTTGGGGCACCGCCAGTCCGCCCAGCATTTT. Its protein is CASSLGHRQSAQHF. Based on the CDR3 plus reference TRBV28 and TRBJ1-5, the full variable domain is DVKVTQSSRYLVKRTGEKVFLECVQDMDHENMFWYRQDPGLGLRLIYFSYDVKMKEKGDIPEGYSVSREKKERFSLILESASTNQTSMYLCASSLGHRQSAQHFGDGTRLSIL.

The chain carries TRBV2 and TRBJ2-1; weak D call: TRBD1 (6 bases). The CDR3 is 17 amino acids. V was cut by 6 bases and J by 6 bases, with 24 bases left in between. CDR1 and CDR2 from the germline V gene are SNHLY and FYNNEI. CDR3 DNA: TGTGCCAGCAGATGGATCACAGGGCTGAGTTCGGGCAATGAGCAGTTCTTC. Protein: CASRWITGLSSGNEQFF.